Each of the 12 T cell receptor beta chains below was sequenced from the same sample in a study of identical twins. TCRdb reanalysed the 5' RACE reads using MiXCR and keeps one entry per CDR3 protein. The table records over 200,000 distinct CDR3 sequences, roughly 10% of them present only once. Sequencing was done on a sample of memory T cells sorted from blood. These receptor sequences come from a man aged 45-65 years in good health.

This sequence joins TRBV18 and TRBJ1-6; D not certain. The CDR3 has 14 amino acids. Per germline, CDR1 KGHSH and CDR2 LQKENI. V was clipped by 2 bases and J by 5 bases, with 7 bases between them. CDR3 nucleotides: TGTGCCAGCTCACCAAACGCCCATAATTCACCCCTCCACTTT. Protein product: CASSPNAHNSPLHF.

The sample holds a few counts of this clonotype. The chain links TRBV27 to TRBJ2-5, with 9 nucleotides matching TRBD2. V lost 2 bases, J lost 5 bases, and 6 bases stayed unmatched. The germline V gene has CDR1 MNHEY and CDR2 SMNVEV (reference sequence). The CDR3 has 15 amino acids. This CDR3 reads CASSLKGLASETQYF. The DNA for the CDR3 is TGTGCCAGCAGTTTAAAGGGACTAGCTTCGGAGACCCAGTACTTC.

This clonotype was recorded at least ten times. V is TRBV20-1 and J is TRBJ2-3; 10 nucleotides line up with TRBD2. Losses at the gene ends were 0 bases for V and 0 bases for J; bases not matched to a gene: 12. This CDR3 contains 19 residues. Germline assignment: CDR1 DFQATT and CDR2 SNEGSKA (reference sequence). The CDR3 nucleotides are TGCAGTGCTAGAGATGTCTTACTAGCGGGAAACCCTAGCACAGATACGCAGTATTTT. Translated, it gives CSARDVLLAGNPSTDTQYF.

The J gene is TRBJ2-3, the V gene TRBV7-8; 9 bases align to TRBD2. This CDR3 contains 15 residues. CDR1 SGHVS and CDR2 FQNEAQ come from the germline V gene. V trimming: 5 bases; J trimming: 7 bases; junction bases outside the gene matches: 10. The CDR3 loop reads CASSPRGRALNTQYF. As DNA, the CDR3 is TGTGCCAGCAGCCCGCGCGGGAGGGCCCTGAATACGCAGTATTTT. Together with reference TRBV7-8 and TRBJ2-3, the CDR3 gives the full variable domain: GAGVSQSPRYKVAKRGQDVALRCDPISGHVSLFWYQQALGQGPEFLTYFQNEAQLDKSGLPSDRFFAERPEGSVSTLKIQRTQQEDSAVYLCASSPRGRALNTQYFGPGTRLTVL.

This clonotype has a count of ten or more. The DNA for the CDR3 is TGTGCCAGCAGCTTAGGGGGACTAGCTACCAATGAGCAGTTCTTC. Translated: CASSLGGLATNEQFF. V is TRBV11-3 and J is TRBJ2-1, with 9 bases lining up with TRBD2. The length of the CDR3 is 15 residues. Germline V gene sequence: CDR1 SGHNT, CDR2 YENEEA. V lost 1 base to trimming and J lost 6 bases; unmatched junction nucleotides: 4.

The table lists this clonotype with many counts. V usage is TRBV4-3 and J usage is TRBJ2-3; perhaps TRBD2 as D (6 bases). Trimming pared 1 base from V and 0 bases from J, leaving 11 bases between. The CDR3 has 16 amino acids. Germline assignment: CDR1 LGHNA and CDR2 YSLEER. The CDR3 reads CASSQVAALSTDTQYF. CDR3 sequence (DNA): TGCGCCAGCAGCCAAGTAGCGGCCCTGAGCACAGATACGCAGTATTTT.

V gene TRBV9 combines with J gene TRBJ2-3; either TRBD1 or TRBD2 may supply D (5 bases each). The CDR3 is made up of 14 amino acids. Trimming stripped 0 bases from V and 6 bases from J, with 11 bases between. Germline-derived CDR1 and CDR2 are SGDLS and YYNGEE. The CDR3 DNA reads TGTGCCAGCAGCGTAGGGTCAGGGACGGATACGCAGTATTTT. Its protein is CASSVGSGTDTQYF.

V is TRBV29-1 and J is TRBJ2-7, with 10 bases fitting TRBD1. V dropped 8 bases and J dropped 3; count of bases not matched to a gene: 10. Germline values: CDR1 SQVTM, CDR2 ANQGSEA. The CDR3 sequence is 14 residues long. The CDR3 spells CSFWGDRGDYEQYF. Written as DNA, the CDR3 is TGCAGCTTTTGGGGGGACAGGGGCGACTACGAGCAGTACTTC.

This clonotype was observed many times. CDR3: CASSQESSGGSGNTIYF. The DNA of the CDR3 is TGTGCCAGCAGCCAAGAATCGAGTGGGGGCTCTGGAAACACCATATATTTT. V is TRBV4-2 and J is TRBJ1-3; tentative D call: TRBD1 (5 bases). Germline loops: CDR1 LGHNA, CDR2 YNFKEQ. This CDR3 region has 17 residues. V was pared by 0 bases and J by 0 bases, with 12 bases between.

This clonotype was counted many times. The V and J genes are TRBV7-8 and TRBJ2-3; 8 nucleotides match TRBD2. The V gene's germline CDR1 is SGHVS and CDR2 FQNEAQ. J was trimmed by 4 bases and V by 5 bases; bases with no gene match: 8. The length of the CDR3 is 15 residues. CDR3 nucleotide sequence: TGTGCCAGCAGCCACAGCGGGAGTGCGGCAGATACGCAGTATTTT. Translation gives CASSHSGSAADTQYF.

In its sample, this clonotype was seen many times. The V gene is TRBV24-1, the J gene TRBJ1-1; D is unclear. This CDR3 has 13 residues. Germline V gene sequence: CDR1 KGHDR, CDR2 SFDVKD. Trimming shortened V by 4 bases and J by 3 bases, and 8 bases separated the two germline ends. CDR3 in amino acids: CATSDPDYTEAFF. In DNA, the CDR3 is TGTGCCACCAGTGACCCGGACTACACTGAAGCTTTCTTT.

The chain recombines TRBV9 with TRBJ2-7; 8 bases are a match to TRBD1. V trimming: 4 bases; J trimming: 3 bases; junction bases outside the gene matches: 12. Germline V gives CDR1 SGDLS, CDR2 YYNGEE. This CDR3 spans 16 amino acids. DNA of the CDR3: TGTGCCAGCAGCCCCTGGACAGGGCCCCCGCTCTACGAGCAGTACTTC. Translating it yields CASSPWTGPPLYEQYF.